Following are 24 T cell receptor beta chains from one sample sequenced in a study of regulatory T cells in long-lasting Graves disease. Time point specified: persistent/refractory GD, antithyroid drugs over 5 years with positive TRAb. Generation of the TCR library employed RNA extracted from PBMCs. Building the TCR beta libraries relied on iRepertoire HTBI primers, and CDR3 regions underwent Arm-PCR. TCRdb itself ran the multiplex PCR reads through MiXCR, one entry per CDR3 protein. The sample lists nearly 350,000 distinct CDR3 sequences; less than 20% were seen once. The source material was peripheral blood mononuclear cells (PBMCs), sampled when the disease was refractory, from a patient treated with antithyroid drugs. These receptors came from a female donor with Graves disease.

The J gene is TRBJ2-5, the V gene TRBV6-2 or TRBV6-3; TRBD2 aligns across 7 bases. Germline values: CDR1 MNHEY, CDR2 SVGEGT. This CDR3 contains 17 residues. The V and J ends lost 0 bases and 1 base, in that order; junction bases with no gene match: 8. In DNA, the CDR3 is TGTGCCAGCAGTTACTCGGGGTTTGCGGGAGCCCAAGAGACCCAGTACTTC. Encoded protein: CASSYSGFAGAQETQYF.

Here the CDR3 reads CATSPPAGDAKNIQYF. The CDR3, as DNA: TGTGCCACCAGCCCCCCGGCGGGGGACGCCAAAAACATTCAGTACTTC. The genes are TRBV15 and TRBJ2-4, with TRBD2 identical over 7 bases. V lost 5 bases to trimming and J lost 1 base; unmatched junction nucleotides: 8. The germline CDR1 and CDR2 sequences are LNHNV and YYDKDF (reference sequence). There are 16 residues in the CDR3.

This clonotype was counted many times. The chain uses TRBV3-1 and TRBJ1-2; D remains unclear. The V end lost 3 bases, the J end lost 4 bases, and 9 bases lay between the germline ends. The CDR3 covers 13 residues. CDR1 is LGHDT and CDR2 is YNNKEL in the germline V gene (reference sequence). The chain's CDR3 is CASSHRGLYGYTF. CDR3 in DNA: TGTGCCAGCAGCCATCGAGGTCTCTATGGCTACACCTTC.

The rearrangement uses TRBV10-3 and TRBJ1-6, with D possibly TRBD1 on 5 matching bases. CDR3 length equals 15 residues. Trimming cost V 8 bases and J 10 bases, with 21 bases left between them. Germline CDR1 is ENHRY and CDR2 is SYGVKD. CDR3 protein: CAIAPLGGGKSPLHF. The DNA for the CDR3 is TGTGCCATCGCTCCCTTGGGGGGAGGGAAATCACCCCTCCACTTT.

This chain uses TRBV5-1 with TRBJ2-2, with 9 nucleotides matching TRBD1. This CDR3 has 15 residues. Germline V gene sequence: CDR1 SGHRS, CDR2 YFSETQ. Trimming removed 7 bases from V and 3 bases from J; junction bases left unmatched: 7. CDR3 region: CASGGRTGDTGELFF. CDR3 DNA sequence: TGCGCCAGCGGAGGTCGGACAGGGGACACCGGGGAGCTGTTTTTT.

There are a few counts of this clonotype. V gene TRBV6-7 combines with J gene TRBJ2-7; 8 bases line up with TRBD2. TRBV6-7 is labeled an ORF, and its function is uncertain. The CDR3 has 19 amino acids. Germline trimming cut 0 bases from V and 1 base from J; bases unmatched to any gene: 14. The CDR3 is CASSYSPQGYSGDSYEQYF. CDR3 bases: TGTGCCAGCAGTTACTCCCCCCAAGGGTATAGCGGGGATTCCTACGAGCAGTACTTC.

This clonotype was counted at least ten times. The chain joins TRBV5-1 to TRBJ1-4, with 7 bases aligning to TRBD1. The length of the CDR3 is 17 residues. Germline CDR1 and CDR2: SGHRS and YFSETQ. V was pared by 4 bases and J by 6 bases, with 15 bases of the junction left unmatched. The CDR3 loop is CASSPSIPGTAHEKLFF. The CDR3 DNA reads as TGCGCCAGCAGCCCAAGCATCCCCGGGACAGCCCATGAAAAACTGTTTTTT.

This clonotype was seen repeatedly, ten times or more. CDR3 sequence reads: CASSGDSTEAFF. In nucleotides, the CDR3 is TGTGCCAGCAGCGGGGACAGCACTGAAGCTTTCTTT. This rearrangement joins TRBV7-8 to TRBJ1-1, with 7 bases fitting TRBD1. The junction had 1 base not matched to a gene; V was cut back by 5 bases and J by 4 bases. Per germline, CDR1 SGHVS and CDR2 FQNEAQ. This CDR3 region has 12 residues.

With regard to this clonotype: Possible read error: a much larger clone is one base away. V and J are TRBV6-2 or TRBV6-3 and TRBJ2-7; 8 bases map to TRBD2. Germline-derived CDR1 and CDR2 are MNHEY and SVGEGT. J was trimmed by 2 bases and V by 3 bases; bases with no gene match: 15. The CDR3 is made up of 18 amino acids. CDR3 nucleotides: TGTGCCAGCAGTTATGACCGGACGGGACCAGCGGGAGCCTACGAGCAGTACTTC. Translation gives CASSYDRTGPAGAYEQYF.

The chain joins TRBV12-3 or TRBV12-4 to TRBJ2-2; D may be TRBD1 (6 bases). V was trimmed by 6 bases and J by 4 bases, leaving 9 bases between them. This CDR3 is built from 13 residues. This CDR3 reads CASRDRPTGELFF. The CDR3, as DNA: TGTGCCAGCAGAGACAGGCCCACCGGGGAGCTGTTTTTT.

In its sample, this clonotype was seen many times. The DNA of the CDR3 is TGTGCCAGCAGCTTAGGACGGGGGAGGTCCTATAATTCACCCCTCCACTTT. Translating it yields CASSLGRGRSYNSPLHF. V is TRBV11-2 and J is TRBJ1-6; TRBD1 might be the D (5 bases). This CDR3 has 17 amino acids. The V gene's germline CDR1 is SGHAT and CDR2 FQNNGV. The V gene lost 1 base and the J gene lost 1 base, with 11 bases spanning the gap.

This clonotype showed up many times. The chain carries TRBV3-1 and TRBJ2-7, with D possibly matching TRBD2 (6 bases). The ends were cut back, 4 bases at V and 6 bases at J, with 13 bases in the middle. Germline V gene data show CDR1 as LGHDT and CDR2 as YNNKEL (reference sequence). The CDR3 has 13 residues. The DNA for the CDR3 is TGTGCCAGCAGCCTCCGGAGGGAGGCCGAGCAGTACTTC. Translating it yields CASSLRREAEQYF.

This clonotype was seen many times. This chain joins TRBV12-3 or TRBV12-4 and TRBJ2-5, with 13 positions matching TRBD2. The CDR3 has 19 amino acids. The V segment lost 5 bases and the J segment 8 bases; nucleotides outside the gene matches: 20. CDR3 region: CASSLKWGTGTSGEFTQYF. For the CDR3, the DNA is TGTGCCAGCAGTCTAAAGTGGGGCACCGGGACTAGCGGGGAATTTACCCAGTACTTC.

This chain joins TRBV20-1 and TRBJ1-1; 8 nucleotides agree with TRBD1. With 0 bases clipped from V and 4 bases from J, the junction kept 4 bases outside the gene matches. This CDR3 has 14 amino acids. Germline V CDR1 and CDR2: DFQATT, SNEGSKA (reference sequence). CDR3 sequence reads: CSARDAGGPTEAFF. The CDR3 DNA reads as TGCAGTGCTAGAGATGCAGGGGGCCCCACTGAAGCTTTCTTT.

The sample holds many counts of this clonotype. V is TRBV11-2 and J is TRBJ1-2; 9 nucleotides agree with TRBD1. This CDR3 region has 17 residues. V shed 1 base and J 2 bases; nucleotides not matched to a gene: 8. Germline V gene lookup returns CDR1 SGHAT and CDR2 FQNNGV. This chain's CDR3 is CASSLGPGTGMNYGYTF. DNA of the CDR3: TGTGCCAGCAGCTTAGGCCCCGGGACAGGGATGAACTATGGCTACACCTTC.

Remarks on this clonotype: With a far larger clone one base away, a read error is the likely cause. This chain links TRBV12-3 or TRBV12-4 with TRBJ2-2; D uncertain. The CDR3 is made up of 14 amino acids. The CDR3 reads CVSSSGVDTGELFF. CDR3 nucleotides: TGTGTCAGCAGCAGTGGGGTTGACACCGGGGAGCTGTTTTTT.

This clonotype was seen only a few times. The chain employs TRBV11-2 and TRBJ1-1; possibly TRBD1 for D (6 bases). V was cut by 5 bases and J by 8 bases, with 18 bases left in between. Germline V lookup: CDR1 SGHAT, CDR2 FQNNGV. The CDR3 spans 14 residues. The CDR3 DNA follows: TGTGCCAGCAGCAGAGGGGGAGGGGGGGAAGAAGCTTTCTTT. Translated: CASSRGGGGEEAFF.

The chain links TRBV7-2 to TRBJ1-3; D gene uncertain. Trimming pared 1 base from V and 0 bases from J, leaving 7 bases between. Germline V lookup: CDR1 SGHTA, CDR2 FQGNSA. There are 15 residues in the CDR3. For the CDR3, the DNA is TGTGCCAGCAGCTTAGTTGTCATCTCTGGAAACACCATATATTTT. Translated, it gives CASSLVVISGNTIYF.

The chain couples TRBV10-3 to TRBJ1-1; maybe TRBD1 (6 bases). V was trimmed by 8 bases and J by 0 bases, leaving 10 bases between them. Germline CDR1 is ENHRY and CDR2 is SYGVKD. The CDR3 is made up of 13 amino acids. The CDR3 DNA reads TGTGCCATCTCCCAGGGGATGAACACTGAAGCTTTCTTT. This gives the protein CAISQGMNTEAFF.

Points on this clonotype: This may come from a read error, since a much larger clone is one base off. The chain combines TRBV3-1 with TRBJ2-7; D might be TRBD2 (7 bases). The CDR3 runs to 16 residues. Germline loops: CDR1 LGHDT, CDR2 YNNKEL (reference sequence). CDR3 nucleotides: TGTGCCAGCAGCCAAGGGGCGGCGGGGGCATTGTACGAGCGGTACTTC. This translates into CASSQGAAGALYERYF.

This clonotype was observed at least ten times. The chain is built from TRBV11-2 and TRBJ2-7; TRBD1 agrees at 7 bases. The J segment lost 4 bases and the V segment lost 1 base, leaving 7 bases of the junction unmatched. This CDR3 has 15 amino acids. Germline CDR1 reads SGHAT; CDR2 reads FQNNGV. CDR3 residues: CASSLGDLTGYEQYF. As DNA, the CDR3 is TGTGCCAGCAGCTTAGGGGATCTGACAGGGTACGAGCAGTACTTC.

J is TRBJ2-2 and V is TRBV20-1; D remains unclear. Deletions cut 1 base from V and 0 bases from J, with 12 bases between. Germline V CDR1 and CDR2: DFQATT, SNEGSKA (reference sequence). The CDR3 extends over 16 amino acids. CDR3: CSARVKGASNTGELFF. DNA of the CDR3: TGCAGTGCTAGAGTAAAGGGCGCCTCGAACACCGGGGAGCTGTTTTTT.

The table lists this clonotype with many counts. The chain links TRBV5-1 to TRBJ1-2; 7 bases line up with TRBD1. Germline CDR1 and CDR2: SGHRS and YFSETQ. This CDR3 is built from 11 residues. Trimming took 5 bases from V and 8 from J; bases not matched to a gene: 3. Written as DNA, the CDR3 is TGCGCCAGCAGTTCGGACAGGGGCTACACCTTC. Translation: CASSSDRGYTF.

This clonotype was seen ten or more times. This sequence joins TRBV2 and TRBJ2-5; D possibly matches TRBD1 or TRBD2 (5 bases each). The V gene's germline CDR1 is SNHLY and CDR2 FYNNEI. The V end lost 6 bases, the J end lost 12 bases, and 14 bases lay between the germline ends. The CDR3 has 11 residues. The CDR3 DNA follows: TGTGCCAGCAGCTTGACCGGGGCGGAGTACTTC. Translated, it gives CASSLTGAEYF.